This T cell receptor beta chain was sequenced in a study of blood T cells in healthy people across ages. Germline lookup yields CDR1 SEHNR and CDR2 FQNEAQ (reference sequence). With 0 bases removed from V and 5 bases from J, the gap between germline ends came to 7 bases. This CDR3 has 13 residues. Whole-study findings and limits: In older individuals, TCR beta diversity per million T cells was lower, falling roughly linearly with age. A strong correlation between TCR beta diversity and naive T cell percentage was seen.

A remark on this clonotype: Its specificity is not known.

PCR was performed a second time for about 7 to 12 cycles using a sample-barcoded 5' primer and a J-beta primer mix. With 12 random nucleotides, a template-switch adaptor tagged each individual cDNA molecule. TCRdb re-called the 5' RACE reads through MiXCR, storing one row per CDR3 protein. The table records approximately 790,000 distinct CDR3 sequences, 60% to 80% of them present only once. This sequence originates from a man between 25 and 39 years old in good health. Sequenced: blood. V is TRBV7-9 and J is TRBJ1-2; D is unresolved. The CDR3 DNA reads TGTGCCAGCAGCTTAGCGAACGGGTATGGCTACACCTTC. This encodes CASSLANGYGYTF.